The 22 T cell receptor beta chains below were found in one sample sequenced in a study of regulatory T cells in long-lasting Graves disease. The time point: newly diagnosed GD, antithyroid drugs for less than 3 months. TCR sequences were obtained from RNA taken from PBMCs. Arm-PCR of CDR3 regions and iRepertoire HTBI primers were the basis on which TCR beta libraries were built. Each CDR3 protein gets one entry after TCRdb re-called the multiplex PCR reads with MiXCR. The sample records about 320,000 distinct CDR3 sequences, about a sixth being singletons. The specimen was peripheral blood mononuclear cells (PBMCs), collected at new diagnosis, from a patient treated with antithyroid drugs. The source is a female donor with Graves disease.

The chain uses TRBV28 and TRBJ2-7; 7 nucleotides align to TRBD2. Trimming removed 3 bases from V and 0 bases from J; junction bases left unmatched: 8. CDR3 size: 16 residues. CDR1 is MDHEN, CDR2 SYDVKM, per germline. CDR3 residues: CASSFPSGSSSYEQYF. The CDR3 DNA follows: TGTGCCAGCAGTTTTCCTAGCGGTTCTAGCTCCTACGAGCAGTACTTC.

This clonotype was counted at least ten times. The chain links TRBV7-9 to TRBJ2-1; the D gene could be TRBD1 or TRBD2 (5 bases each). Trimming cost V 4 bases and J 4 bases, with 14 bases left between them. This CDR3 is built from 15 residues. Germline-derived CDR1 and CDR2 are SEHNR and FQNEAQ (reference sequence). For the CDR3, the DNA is TGTGCCAGCAGCTCCGAGTTGGGGGAGTACAATGAGCAGTTCTTC. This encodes CASSSELGEYNEQFF.

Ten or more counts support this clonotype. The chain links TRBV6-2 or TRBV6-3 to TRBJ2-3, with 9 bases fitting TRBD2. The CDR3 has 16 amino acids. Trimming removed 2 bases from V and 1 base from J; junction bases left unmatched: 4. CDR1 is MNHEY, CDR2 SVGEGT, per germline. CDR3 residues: CASSYGREGRTDTQYF. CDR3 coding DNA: TGTGCCAGCAGTTACGGGCGGGAGGGTCGCACAGATACGCAGTATTTT.

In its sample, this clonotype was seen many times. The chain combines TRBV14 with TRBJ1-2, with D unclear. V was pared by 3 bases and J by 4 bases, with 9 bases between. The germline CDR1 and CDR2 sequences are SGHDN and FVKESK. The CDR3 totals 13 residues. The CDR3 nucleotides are TGTGCCAGCAGCCAGCAAGGTGGCTATGGCTACACCTTC. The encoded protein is CASSQQGGYGYTF.

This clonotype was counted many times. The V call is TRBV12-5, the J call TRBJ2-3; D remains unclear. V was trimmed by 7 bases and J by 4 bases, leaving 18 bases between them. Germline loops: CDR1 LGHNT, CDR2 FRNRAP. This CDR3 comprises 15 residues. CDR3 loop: CASEPAPPRPDTQYF. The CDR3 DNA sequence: TGTGCTAGTGAGCCAGCCCCACCTCGGCCAGATACGCAGTATTTT. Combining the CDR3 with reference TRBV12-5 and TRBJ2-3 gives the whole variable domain DARVTQTPRHKVTEMGQEVTMRCQPILGHNTVFWYRQTMMQGLELLAYFRNRAPLDDSGMPKDRFSAEMPDATLATLKIQPSEPRDSAVYFCASEPAPPRPDTQYFGPGTRLTVL.

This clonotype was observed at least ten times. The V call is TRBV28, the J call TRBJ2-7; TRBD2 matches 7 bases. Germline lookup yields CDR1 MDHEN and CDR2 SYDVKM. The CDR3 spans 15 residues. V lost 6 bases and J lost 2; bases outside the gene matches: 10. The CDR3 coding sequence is TGTGCCAGCAGAACCACCCCGGGACTAACCTACGAGCAGTACTTC. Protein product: CASRTTPGLTYEQYF.

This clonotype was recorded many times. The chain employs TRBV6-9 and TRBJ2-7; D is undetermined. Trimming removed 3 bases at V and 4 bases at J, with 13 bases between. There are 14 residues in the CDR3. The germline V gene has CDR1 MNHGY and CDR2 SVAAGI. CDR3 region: CASSYESGPYEQYF. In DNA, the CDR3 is TGTGCCAGCAGTTACGAATCCGGGCCTTACGAGCAGTACTTC.

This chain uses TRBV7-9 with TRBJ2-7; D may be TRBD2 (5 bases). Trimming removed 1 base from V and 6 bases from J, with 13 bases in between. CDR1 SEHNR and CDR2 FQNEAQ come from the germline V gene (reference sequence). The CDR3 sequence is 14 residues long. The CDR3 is CASSLGSGISEQYF. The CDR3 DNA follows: TGTGCCAGCAGCTTAGGATCGGGGATCAGCGAGCAGTACTTC.

Here the CDR3 DNA reads TGTGCCAGCAGCCAAGAGACTAGCTCCTACGAGCAGTACTTC. It yields the protein CASSQETSSYEQYF. V gene TRBV3-1 combines with J gene TRBJ2-7, with D possibly TRBD2 on 6 matching bases. The CDR3 is made up of 14 amino acids. V lost 0 bases to trimming and J lost 0 bases, with 6 bases between them. Germline V gene lookup returns CDR1 LGHDT and CDR2 YNNKEL (reference sequence).

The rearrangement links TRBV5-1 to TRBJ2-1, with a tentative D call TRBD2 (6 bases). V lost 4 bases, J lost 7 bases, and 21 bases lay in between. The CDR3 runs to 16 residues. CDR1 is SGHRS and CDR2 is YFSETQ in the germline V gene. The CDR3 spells CASSGTGTPLGNEQFF. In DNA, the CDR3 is TGCGCCAGCAGCGGAACCGGGACTCCCCTTGGGAATGAGCAGTTCTTC.

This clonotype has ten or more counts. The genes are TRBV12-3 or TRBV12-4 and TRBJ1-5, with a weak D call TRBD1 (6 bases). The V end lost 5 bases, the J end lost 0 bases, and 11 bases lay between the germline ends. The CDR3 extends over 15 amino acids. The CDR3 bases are TGTGCCAGCAGTGAGGACAGTGATAGCAATCAGCCCCAGCATTTT. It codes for CASSEDSDSNQPQHF.

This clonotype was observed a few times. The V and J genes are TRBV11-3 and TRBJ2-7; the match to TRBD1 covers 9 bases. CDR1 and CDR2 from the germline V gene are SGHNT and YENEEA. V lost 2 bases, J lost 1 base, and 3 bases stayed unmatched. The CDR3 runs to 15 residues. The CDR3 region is CASSLWGQGSYEQYF. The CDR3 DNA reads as TGTGCCAGCAGCTTATGGGGACAGGGATCCTACGAGCAGTACTTC. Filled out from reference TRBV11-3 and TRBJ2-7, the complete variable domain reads EAGVVQSPRYKIIEKKQPVAFWCNPISGHNTLYWYLQNLGQGPELLIRYENEEAVDDSQLPKDRFSAERLKGVDSTLKIQPAELGDSAVYLCASSLWGQGSYEQYFGPGTRLTVT.

The DNA of the CDR3 is TGTGCCACCAGCAGAGCTTCCGAAGGACCTACTCCGGAGCCCTCCAAAAACATTCAGTACTTC. The encoded protein is CATSRASEGPTPEPSKNIQYF. This chain links TRBV15 with TRBJ2-4; unclear D gene. The CDR3 consists of 21 residues. Deletions cut 1 base from V and 2 bases from J, with 27 bases between. The V gene's germline CDR1 is LNHNV and CDR2 YYDKDF (reference sequence). The whole variable domain, remainder taken from reference TRBV15 and TRBJ2-4, is DAMVIQNPRYQVTQFGKPVTLSCSQTLNHNVMYWYQQKSSQAPKLLFHYYDKDFNNEADTPDNFQSRRPNTSFCFLDIRSPGLGDTAMYLCATSRASEGPTPEPSKNIQYFGAGTRLSVL.

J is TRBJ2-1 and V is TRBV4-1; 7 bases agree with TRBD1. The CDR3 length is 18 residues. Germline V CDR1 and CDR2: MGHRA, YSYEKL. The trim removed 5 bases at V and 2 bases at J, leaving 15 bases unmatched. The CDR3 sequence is CASSNSRTTGSPYNEQFF. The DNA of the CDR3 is TGCGCCAGCAGCAACAGCCGCACGACAGGGAGCCCCTACAATGAGCAGTTCTTC.

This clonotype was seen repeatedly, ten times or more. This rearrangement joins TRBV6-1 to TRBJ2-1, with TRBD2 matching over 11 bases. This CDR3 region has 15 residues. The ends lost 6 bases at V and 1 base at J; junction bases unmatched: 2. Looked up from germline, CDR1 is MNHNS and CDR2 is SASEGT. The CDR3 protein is CASRLAGDSYNEQFF. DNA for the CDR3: TGTGCCAGCAGACTAGCGGGAGATTCCTACAATGAGCAGTTCTTC.

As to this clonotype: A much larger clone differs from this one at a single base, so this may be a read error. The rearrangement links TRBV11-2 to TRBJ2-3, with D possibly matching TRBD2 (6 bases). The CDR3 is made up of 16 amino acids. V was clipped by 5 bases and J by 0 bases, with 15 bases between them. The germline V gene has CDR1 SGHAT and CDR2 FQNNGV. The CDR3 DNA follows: TGTGCCAGCAGCCAGGAGCGGGCCCCTAGCACAGATACGCAGTATTTT. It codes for CASSQERAPSTDTQYF.

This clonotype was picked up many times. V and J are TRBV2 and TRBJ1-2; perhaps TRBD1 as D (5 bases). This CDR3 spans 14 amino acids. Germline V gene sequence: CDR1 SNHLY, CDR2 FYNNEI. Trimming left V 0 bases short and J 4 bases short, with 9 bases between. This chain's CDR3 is CASSEAPGPYGYTF. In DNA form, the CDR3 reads TGTGCCAGCAGTGAAGCTCCAGGGCCCTATGGCTACACCTTC. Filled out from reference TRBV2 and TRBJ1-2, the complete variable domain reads EPEVTQTPSHQVTQMGQEVILRCVPISNHLYFYWYRQILGQKVEFLVSFYNNEISEKSEIFDDQFSVERPDGSNFTLKIRSTKLEDSAMYFCASSEAPGPYGYTFGSGTRLTVV.

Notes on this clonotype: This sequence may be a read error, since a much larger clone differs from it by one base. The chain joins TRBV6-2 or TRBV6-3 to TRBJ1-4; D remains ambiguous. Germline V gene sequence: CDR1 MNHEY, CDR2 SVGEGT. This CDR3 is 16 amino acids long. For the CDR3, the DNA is TGTGCCAGCAGTGAAACTGGACGTGCAACTTATGAAAAACTGTTTTTT. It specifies CASSETGRATYEKLFF.

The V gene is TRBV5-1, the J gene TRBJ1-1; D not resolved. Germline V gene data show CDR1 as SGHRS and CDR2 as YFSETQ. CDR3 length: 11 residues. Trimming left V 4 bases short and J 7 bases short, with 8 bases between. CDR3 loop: CASSAYSEAFF. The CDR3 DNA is TGCGCCAGCAGCGCCTACAGTGAAGCTTTCTTT.

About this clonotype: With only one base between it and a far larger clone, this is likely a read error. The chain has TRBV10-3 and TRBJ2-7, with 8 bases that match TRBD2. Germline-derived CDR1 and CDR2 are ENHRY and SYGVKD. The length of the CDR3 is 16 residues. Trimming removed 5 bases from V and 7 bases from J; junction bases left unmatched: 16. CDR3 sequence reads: CAISSREGHKDNEQYF. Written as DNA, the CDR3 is TGTGCCATCAGTTCTCGGGAGGGCCACAAGGACAATGAGCAGTACTTC.

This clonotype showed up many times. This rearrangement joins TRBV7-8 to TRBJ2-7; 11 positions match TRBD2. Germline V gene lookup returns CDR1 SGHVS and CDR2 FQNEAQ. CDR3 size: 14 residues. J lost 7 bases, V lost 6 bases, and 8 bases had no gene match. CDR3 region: CASRFSGRAKEQYF. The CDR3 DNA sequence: TGTGCCAGCAGGTTTAGCGGGAGGGCCAAGGAGCAGTACTTC.

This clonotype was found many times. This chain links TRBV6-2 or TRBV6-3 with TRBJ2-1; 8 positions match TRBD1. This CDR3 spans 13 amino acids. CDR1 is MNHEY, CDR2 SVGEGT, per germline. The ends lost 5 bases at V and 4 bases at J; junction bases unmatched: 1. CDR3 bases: TGTGCCAGCAGTCGACAGGGGTACAATGAGCAGTTCTTC. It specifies CASSRQGYNEQFF.